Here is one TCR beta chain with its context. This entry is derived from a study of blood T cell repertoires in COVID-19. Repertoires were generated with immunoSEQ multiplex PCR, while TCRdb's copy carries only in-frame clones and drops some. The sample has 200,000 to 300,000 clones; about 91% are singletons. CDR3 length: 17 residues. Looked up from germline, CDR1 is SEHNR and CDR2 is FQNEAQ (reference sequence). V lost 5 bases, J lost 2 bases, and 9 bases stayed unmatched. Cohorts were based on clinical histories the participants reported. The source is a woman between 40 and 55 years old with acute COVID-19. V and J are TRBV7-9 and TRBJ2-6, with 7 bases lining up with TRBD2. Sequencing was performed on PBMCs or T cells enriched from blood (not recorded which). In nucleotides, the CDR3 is TGTGCCAGCAGCGCCTGGGGGGAGGGAACTGGGGCCAACGTCCTGACTTTC. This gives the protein CASSAWGEGTGANVLTF.